Described below is a single T cell receptor (beta chain) sequence and its context. This entry comes from a study of blood T cell repertoires in COVID-19. Overall study: Spain, Italy and the United States supplied samples that represented acute and convalescent COVID-19. PBMCs, B-cell-depleted T cells, or T cells were the source of the cDNA or gDNA that made up the material.

As handled by the study authors: Using reference gene primer amplification, nucleated cell counts were estimated. TCRdb's copy holds only in-frame clones and misses some; the assay was immunoSEQ multiplex PCR. V and J calls and clone size come straight from that table; D and trimming were deduced from the DNA. This table holds approximately 390,000 clones, over 75% found once. Trimming removed 2 bases from V and 1 base from J, with 11 bases in between. The CDR3 covers 15 residues. In germline, CDR1 is SGHTA, CDR2 FQGTGA. The rearrangement links TRBV7-3 to TRBJ2-5, with a weak D call TRBD2 (6 bases). The sequenced material came from peripheral blood. The source is a woman between 55 and 75 years old with COVID-19, enrolled during active disease. The CDR3 loop reads CASSLGRGVQETQYF. DNA of the CDR3: TGTGCCAGCAGCTTAGGGCGGGGAGTCCAAGAGACCCAGTACTTC.